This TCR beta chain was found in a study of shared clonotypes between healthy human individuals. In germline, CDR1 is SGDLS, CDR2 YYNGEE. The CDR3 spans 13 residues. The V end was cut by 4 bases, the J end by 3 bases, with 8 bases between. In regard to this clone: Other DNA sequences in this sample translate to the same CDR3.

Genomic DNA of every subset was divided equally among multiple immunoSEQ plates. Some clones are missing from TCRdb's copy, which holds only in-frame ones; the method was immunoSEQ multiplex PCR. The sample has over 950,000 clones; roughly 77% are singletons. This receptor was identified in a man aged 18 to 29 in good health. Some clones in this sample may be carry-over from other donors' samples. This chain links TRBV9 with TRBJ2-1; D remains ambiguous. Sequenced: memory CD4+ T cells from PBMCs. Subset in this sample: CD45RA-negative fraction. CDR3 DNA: TGTGCCAGCAGCCCGGACGGCTACAATGAGCAGTTCTTC. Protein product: CASSPDGYNEQFF.